This T cell receptor (beta chain) was retrieved from a study of T cell responses to AZD1222 COVID-19 vaccine (dated by TCRdb to the early 2020s). With regard to the full study: AZD1222 recipients given second doses at about 4 weeks or at about 12 weeks were pooled, since spike-specific TCR depth and breadth were not found to differ between the two schedules. TCR sequencing was performed for more than 230 trial participants, of whom about 210 were given two doses of AZD1222 and around 26 were given two doses of MenACWY control vaccine. Trial participants were enrolled into age subgroups of 18-55, 56-69 and 70-plus years, which contained around 140, 26 and 57 TCR-sequenced participants, respectively.

The CDR3 regions of human TCRbeta chains were analyzed by immunosequencing. The paper's data handling went like this. TCRs in the repertoires were matched against a reference library of SARS-CoV-2-specific TCRs that had been generated with the MIRA antigen-specificity platform. Breadth was defined as the fraction of unique TCRs that were SARS-CoV-2-associated, and depth was defined as the fraction of total T cells that were SARS-CoV-2-associated. Each spike-specific TCR was assigned to its reactive spike region and to a CD4 or CD8 class using the MIRA data. Log10-transformed breadth and depth values were compared by one-way ANOVA with Sidak's multiple comparisons tests. TCRdb holds this immuneACCESS table with in-frame rearrangements only. Some clones are missing; in checked studies, unresolved V genes explain under half, and the rest has no known cause. V and J calls and clone size are those listed in that table; D and trimming were worked out from the DNA. The sample has some 85,000 clones on record, about 89% of them singletons. 7.5% of the sample belongs to the ten largest clones.

What the time point label conveys for this sample: baseline before first vaccination. Samples from vaccinated people were obtained from the UK trials COV001 and COV002, which included a single-blind randomized controlled phase 2/3 trial of AZD1222 (ChAdOx1 nCoV-19) in healthy adults. Trial participant PBMC samples were collected at day 0 and day 28 after the second dose for TCRbeta chain sequencing. A word on this clone: Its cognate antigen has yet to be identified. No per-base quality is available; no much larger clone lies one base away. Other DNA variants within this sample encode the same CDR3.

The CDR3 numbers 12 residues from cysteine through phenylalanine. Of all the DNA, just the CDR3 is kept, 36 bases in frame from base 1. The germline V gene provides CDR1 SGHRS and CDR2 YFSETQ. V lost 4 bases and J lost 5 bases; the stretch between them is 9 bases long. Summary of the overall study and its limitations: The 56-69-year group was small, and its depth increase did not reach significance, likely because of low power. After two AZD1222 doses, spike-specific TCR breadth and depth were significantly higher than at day 0 and than in MenACWY recipients. Participants were mostly white British, with more females than males. The authors suggested clonal diversity may have been underestimated. Conclusions about previously exposed vaccinees were limited because only six AZD1222 recipients were SARS-CoV-2 seropositive at baseline. Vaccine-associated CD4 TCRs spanned the whole spike protein, with dominant responses in regions 160-218 and 743-854. No day 14 peak-response samples were available, so repertoires were characterized only after the peak T cell response. Reportedly, almost half of the unique spike-specific TCRs recognized epitopes lying outside the regions that are mutated in the B.1.351 and B.1.1.7 variants.

Recombination linked TRBV5-1 to TRBJ2-5; the D gene is possibly TRBD1, with 5 bases matching. This sequence was found in an adult in good health. The material was peripheral blood, obtained on day 0 of AZD1222 vaccination. The CDR3 protein is CASSLGQETQYF. The DNA sequence is TGCGCCAGCAGCCTGGGGCAGGAGACCCAGTACTTC.